The rows below give T cell receptor beta chains drawn from one sample of a study of beta chain features in type 1 diabetes. This table comes from immunoSEQ multiplex PCR, and its TCRdb copy is limited to in-frame clones, with some not included. Of around 250,000 clones listed, approximately 15% are singletons. Sequenced: naive CD4+ T cells from blood. The receptors originated from a man between 25 and 39 years old with type 1 diabetes. Both conserved end residues are part of each CDR3.

V gene,J gene,CDR3 protein
TRBV21-1,TRBJ2-2,CARPTSGKGGELFF
TRBV7-2,TRBJ2-7,CASSFQDNPAYEQYF
TRBV13,TRBJ2-3,CASSLNRADTQYF
TRBV9,TRBJ2-5,CASSRGGRKEETQYF
TRBV5-1,TRBJ2-3,CASSLAGQLPDTQYF
TRBV7-2,TRBJ2-7,CASRPTGMGEQYF
TRBV5-1,TRBJ1-4,CASSYTGTGYEKLFF
TRBV10-3,TRBJ2-3,CAISGREALDTQYF
TRBV19,TRBJ2-1,CASSRQTIGEQFF
TRBV19,TRBJ2-4,CASSSQREGRDIQYF
TRBV7-9,TRBJ1-2,CASSLLTQVWTF
TRBV4-1,TRBJ2-3,CASSQGLSGNTDTQYF
TRBV7-9,TRBJ1-2,CASSQAGANYGYTF
TRBV5-1,TRBJ2-1,CASSLASSGINEQFF
TRBV29-1,TRBJ1-1,CSVKLLVDTEAFF
TRBV18,TRBJ2-1,CASSNEAGPYNEQFF
TRBV2,TRBJ1-1,CASSEALGAPTEAFF
TRBV25-1,TRBJ1-1,CASSASGPTEAFF
TRBV4-2,TRBJ2-7,CASSQDSQRAHYEQYF
TRBV2,TRBJ2-5,CASLGHYQETQYF
TRBV5-4,TRBJ1-2,CASSLAHRVGGGYTF
TRBV30,TRBJ2-3,CAWSAGTSAIRQYF
TRBV6-6,TRBJ2-5,CASRLAGAETQYF
TRBV7-9,TRBJ2-2,CASSTGNTGELFF
TRBV29-1,TRBJ1-1,CSVAQQGTNTEAFF
TRBV20-1,TRBJ2-7,CSASGTMEQYF
TRBV5-1,TRBJ1-1,CASGTGNLNSPEAFF
TRBV29-1,TRBJ1-2,CSVEDPQYNYGYTF
TRBV9,TRBJ2-5,CASSGEGLAIETQYF
TRBV29-1,TRBJ1-1,CSVELSRNTEAFF
TRBV29-1,TRBJ1-6,CSVGGTGNSPLHF
TRBV11-2,TRBJ2-5,CASSLGAGQGQETQYF
TRBV15,TRBJ1-2,CATSRGEGGYTF
TRBV2,TRBJ1-5,CASRMENSNQPQHF
TRBV28,TRBJ1-1,CASSLGGRGNTEAFF
TRBV4-1,TRBJ2-7,CASSQGRELAGVNEQYF
TRBV5-6,TRBJ1-5,CASSRRTVNQPQHF
TRBV11-2,TRBJ1-4,CASSSQGEKLFF
TRBV7-6,TRBJ2-7,CASSRTSGGSYEQYF
TRBV7-9,TRBJ2-1,CASSLFGSSYNEQFF